Presented here are 26 T cell receptor beta chains from one specimen sequenced in a study of monozygotic twins with inflammatory bowel disease. TCRdb re-called the 5' RACE reads and shows each CDR3 protein once, DNA omitted. This sample contains 350,000 to 400,000 distinct CDR3 sequences. The sequenced material came from blood. All receptors come from a human donor with ulcerative colitis or Crohn's disease, or a healthy co-twin of an affected twin (not recorded which).

The rearrangement uses TRBV25-1 and TRBJ2-1; TCRdb indicates TRBD2, and absent DNA this call remains unverified. The CDR3 loop spans 14 amino acids. Germline loops: CDR1 MGHDK, CDR2 SYGVNS. The CDR3 sequence is CASSDGLESNEQFF.

The chain joins TRBV7-2 to TRBJ2-1. Germline values: CDR1 SGHTA, CDR2 FQGNSA. This CDR3 region has 16 residues. CDR3 residues: CASSLAIAGSYNEQFF.

The chain uses TRBV5-5 and TRBJ1-2; no DNA is available, so the TRBD1 call from TCRdb remains unchecked. There are 14 residues in the CDR3. Germline V gene sequence: CDR1 SGHKS, CDR2 YYEKEE (reference sequence). The CDR3 sequence: CASSLEGRGRSYTF.

This rearrangement joins TRBV14 to TRBJ2-2. Germline values: CDR1 SGHDN, CDR2 FVKESK. CDR3 length equals 15 residues. The CDR3: CASSPNTANTGELFF.

The chain couples TRBV28 to TRBJ2-7; TCRdb proposes TRBD2, but this gene call is untestable without DNA. CDR3 length equals 18 residues. CDR1 and CDR2 from the germline V gene are MDHEN and SYDVKM. This CDR3 reads CASSSSPGLGAISYEQYF.

This sequence joins TRBV29-1 and TRBJ2-5; there is no DNA to check the TCRdb D call of TRBD1. The CDR3 sequence is 15 residues long. CDR1 is SQVTM and CDR2 is ANQGSEA in the germline V gene. This chain's CDR3 is CSVEDWGTVQETQYF.

This chain joins TRBV11-1 and TRBJ2-7; TCRdb outputs TRBD1, but without DNA this stays unchecked. CDR1 and CDR2 (germline): SGHAT, FQDESV (reference sequence). The CDR3 spans 15 residues. This chain's CDR3 is CASRRDNRATYEQYF.

The rearrangement uses TRBV5-4 and TRBJ2-5; TCRdb proposes TRBD2, but this gene call is untestable without DNA. The CDR3 runs 16 residues. Germline CDR1 is SGHNT and CDR2 is YYREEE (reference sequence). The CDR3: CASSLDRTTTQETQYF.

V usage is TRBV27 and J usage is TRBJ1-5. Germline CDR1 reads MNHEY; CDR2 reads SMNVEV (reference sequence). This CDR3 contains 16 residues. This CDR3 is CASSLIFVGGRAPQHF.

This rearrangement joins TRBV6-6 to TRBJ2-1; absent DNA, TCRdb's TRBD1 call cannot be checked. Per the germline V gene, CDR1 is MNHNY and CDR2 is SVGAGI (reference sequence). CDR3 length: 11 residues. The CDR3 reads CASSHGTGWFF.

V is TRBV3-1 and J is TRBJ2-5; no DNA is available, so the TRBD2 call from TCRdb remains unchecked. CDR3 length equals 15 residues. Germline values: CDR1 LGHDT, CDR2 YNNKEL (reference sequence). CDR3 in amino acids: CASSQGHTAGETQYF.

The V gene is TRBV29-1, the J gene TRBJ1-4; TCRdb's assignment of TRBD1 cannot be checked, as there is no DNA. CDR1 and CDR2 from the germline V gene are SQVTM and ANQGSEA. This CDR3 region has 11 residues. CDR3 amino acids: CSVRQGVKLFF.

The chain combines TRBV5-1 with TRBJ2-5; TCRdb names TRBD2, which stays unverified in the absence of DNA. The CDR3 loop spans 16 amino acids. The germline gives CDR1 SGHRS, CDR2 YFSETQ. Here the CDR3 reads CASSLVASGEQETQYF.

The chain joins TRBV5-1 to TRBJ1-1; TCRdb returns TRBD1, unconfirmable since there is no DNA. The CDR3 sequence is 14 residues long. Germline assignment: CDR1 SGHRS and CDR2 YFSETQ. CDR3 protein: CASSLEGVAGPPFF.

The chain combines TRBV11-2 with TRBJ1-1. Germline values: CDR1 SGHAT, CDR2 FQNNGV. This CDR3 is built from 13 residues. This chain's CDR3 is CASSSKITLGAFF.

The rearrangement joins TRBV6-4 to TRBJ2-3; TCRdb's assignment of TRBD2 cannot be checked, as there is no DNA. Germline V gene data show CDR1 as MRHNA and CDR2 as SNTAGT. The CDR3 runs to 15 residues. The CDR3: CASSDELAGGNTQYF.

CDR3 residues: CSAEPNPHRSEKLFF. The rearrangement uses TRBV20-1 and TRBJ1-4. Germline V lookup: CDR1 DFQATT, CDR2 SNEGSKA (reference sequence). The CDR3 runs to 15 residues.

The V call is TRBV30, the J call TRBJ1-1; with no DNA, the TCRdb D assignment of TRBD1 cannot be verified. CDR3 length: 14 residues. Germline V CDR1 and CDR2: GTSNPN, SVGIG (reference sequence). CDR3 region: CAWTPTGVTTEAFF.

The genes are TRBV5-1 and TRBJ2-5; the TCRdb D gene call, TRBD1, has no DNA to confirm it. The CDR3 is 22 residues long. The germline CDR1 and CDR2 sequences are SGHRS and YFSETQ. CDR3 loop: CASSLGVNNRDIEGLWRETQYF. The whole variable domain, filled in from reference TRBV5-1 and TRBJ2-5, reads KAGVTQTPRYLIKTRGQQVTLSCSPISGHRSVSWYQQTPGQGLQFLFEYFSETQRNKGNFPGRFSGRQFSNSRSEMNVSTLELGDSALYLCASSLGVNNRDIEGLWRETQYFGPGTRLLVL.

V and J are TRBV30 and TRBJ2-2. The CDR3 length is 12 residues. CDR1 GTSNPN and CDR2 SVGIG come from the germline V gene (reference sequence). The CDR3 here is CAWSVGFGELFF. Based on the CDR3 plus reference TRBV30 and TRBJ2-2, the full variable domain is SQTIHQWPATLVQPVGSPLSLECTVEGTSNPNLYWYRQAAGRGLQLLFYSVGIGQISSEVPQNLSASRPQDRQFILSSKKLLLSDSGFYLCAWSVGFGELFFGEGSRLTVL.

The genes are TRBV28 and TRBJ2-2; the D call from TCRdb, TRBD1, cannot be confirmed without DNA. The germline gives CDR1 MDHEN, CDR2 SYDVKM. CDR3 length equals 15 residues. CDR3 region: CASSLRAGHAGELFF.

The chain uses TRBV4-2 and TRBJ2-5; TCRdb names TRBD2, which stays unverified in the absence of DNA. CDR1 is LGHNA, CDR2 YNFKEQ, per germline. The CDR3 runs to 17 residues. This CDR3 is CASSQPDGASGGETQYF.

This chain uses TRBV20-1 with TRBJ2-7; absent DNA, TCRdb's TRBD1 call cannot be checked. The CDR3 covers 16 residues. CDR1 and CDR2 from the germline V gene are DFQATT and SNEGSKA (reference sequence). CDR3 residues: CSATSPAGGSSYEQYF.

V gene TRBV12-3 or TRBV12-4 combines with J gene TRBJ2-3. The CDR3 contains 14 residues. CDR3 region: CASSLMAHTDTQYF.

The rearrangement joins TRBV9 to TRBJ1-1; the TRBD1 assignment by TCRdb is unverifiable without DNA. The CDR3 is made up of 15 amino acids. CDR1 is SGDLS and CDR2 is YYNGEE in the germline V gene. The chain's CDR3 is CASSAQGGGGTEAFF.

The chain is built from TRBV5-6 and TRBJ1-2. Germline-derived CDR1 and CDR2 are SGHDT and YYEEEE. This CDR3 has 16 residues. The chain's CDR3 is CASSLYLGGGIDGYTF.